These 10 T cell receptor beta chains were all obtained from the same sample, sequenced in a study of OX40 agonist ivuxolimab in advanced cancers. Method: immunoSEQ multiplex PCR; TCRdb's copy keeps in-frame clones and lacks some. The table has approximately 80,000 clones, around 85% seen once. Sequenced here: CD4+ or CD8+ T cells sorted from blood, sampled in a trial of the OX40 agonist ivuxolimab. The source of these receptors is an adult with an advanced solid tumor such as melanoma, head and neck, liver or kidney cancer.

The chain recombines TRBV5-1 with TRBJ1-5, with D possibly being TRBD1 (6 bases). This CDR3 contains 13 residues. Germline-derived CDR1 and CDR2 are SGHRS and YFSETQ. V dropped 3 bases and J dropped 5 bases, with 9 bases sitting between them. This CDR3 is CASSWGADQPQHF. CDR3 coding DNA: TGCGCCAGCAGCTGGGGGGCGGATCAGCCCCAGCATTTT. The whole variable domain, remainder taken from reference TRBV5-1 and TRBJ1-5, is KAGVTQTPRYLIKTRGQQVTLSCSPISGHRSVSWYQQTPGQGLQFLFEYFSETQRNKGNFPGRFSGRQFSNSRSEMNVSTLELGDSALYLCASSWGADQPQHFGDGTRLSIL.

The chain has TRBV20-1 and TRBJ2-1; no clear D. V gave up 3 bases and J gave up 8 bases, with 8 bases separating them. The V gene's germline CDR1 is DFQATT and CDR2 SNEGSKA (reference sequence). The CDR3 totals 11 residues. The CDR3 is CSASVDYEQFF. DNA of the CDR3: TGCAGTGCTAGTGTAGATTATGAGCAGTTCTTC.

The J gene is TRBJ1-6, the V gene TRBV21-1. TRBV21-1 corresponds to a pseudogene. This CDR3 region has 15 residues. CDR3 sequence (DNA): TGTGCCAGCAGCAAAGGCCCGGGACCGAGTCCACCCCTCCACTTT. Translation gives CASSKGPGPSPPLHF.

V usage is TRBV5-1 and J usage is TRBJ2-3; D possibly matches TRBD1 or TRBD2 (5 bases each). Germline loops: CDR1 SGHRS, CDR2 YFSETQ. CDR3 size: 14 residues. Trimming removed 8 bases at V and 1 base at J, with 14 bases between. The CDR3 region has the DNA TGCGCCAGGGCCGGGGCTAATCGCACAGATACGCAGTATTTT. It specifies CARAGANRTDTQYF.

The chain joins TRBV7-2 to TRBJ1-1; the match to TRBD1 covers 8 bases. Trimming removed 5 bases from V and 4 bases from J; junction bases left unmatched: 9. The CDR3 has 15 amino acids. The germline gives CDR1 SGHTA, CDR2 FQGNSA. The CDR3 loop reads CASSIGQGFGTEAFF. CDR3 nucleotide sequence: TGTGCCAGCAGCATCGGACAGGGTTTCGGCACTGAAGCTTTCTTT.

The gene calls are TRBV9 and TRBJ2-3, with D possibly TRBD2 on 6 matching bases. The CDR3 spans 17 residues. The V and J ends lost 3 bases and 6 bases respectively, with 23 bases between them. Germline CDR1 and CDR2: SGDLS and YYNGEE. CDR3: CASSGGAGHVVADTQYF. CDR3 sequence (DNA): TGTGCCAGCAGCGGCGGAGCGGGTCACGTAGTAGCCGATACGCAGTATTTT.

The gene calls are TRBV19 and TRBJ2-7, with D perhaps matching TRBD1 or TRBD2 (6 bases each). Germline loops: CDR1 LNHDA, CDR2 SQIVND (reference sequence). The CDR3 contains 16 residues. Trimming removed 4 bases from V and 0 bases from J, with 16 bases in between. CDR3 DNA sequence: TGTGCCAGTAGTAGGACGACAGGAGGGAGCTCCTACGAGCAGTACTTC. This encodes CASSRTTGGSSYEQYF.

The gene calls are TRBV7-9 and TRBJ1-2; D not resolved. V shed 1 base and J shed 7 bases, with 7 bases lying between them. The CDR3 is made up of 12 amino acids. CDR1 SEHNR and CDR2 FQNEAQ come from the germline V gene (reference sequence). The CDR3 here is CASSLGQSGYTF. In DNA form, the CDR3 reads TGTGCCAGCAGCTTAGGGCAGTCTGGCTACACCTTC.

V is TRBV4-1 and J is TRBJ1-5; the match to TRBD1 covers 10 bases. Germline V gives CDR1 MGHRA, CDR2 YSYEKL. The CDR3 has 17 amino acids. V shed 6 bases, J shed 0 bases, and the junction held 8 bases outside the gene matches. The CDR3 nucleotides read TGCGCCAGCAGTCCTGGACAGGGGGATTATAGCAATCAGCCCCAGCATTTT. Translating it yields CASSPGQGDYSNQPQHF.

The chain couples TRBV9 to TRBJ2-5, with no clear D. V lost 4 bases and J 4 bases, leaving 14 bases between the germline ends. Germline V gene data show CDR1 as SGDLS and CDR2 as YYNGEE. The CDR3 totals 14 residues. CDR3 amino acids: CASSPAFRAETQYF. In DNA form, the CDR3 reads TGTGCCAGCAGCCCCGCTTTTCGGGCAGAGACCCAGTACTTC.